This T cell receptor (beta chain) is drawn from a study of Ad26.COV2.S vaccination and SARS-CoV-2 variants. Study at large: Donor was in the COV1001 Ad26.COV2.S trial arm.

This CDR3 spans 13 amino acids. V was pared by 4 bases and J by 14 bases, with 15 bases between. Produced via immunoSEQ multiplex PCR; TCRdb's table is partial and in-frame only. Among hundreds of thousands of clones, about 89% were seen once, and the ten largest hold about 3.1%. As for treatment: around 19 received Ad26.COV2.S at low or high dose, single or two shots; about 5 received placebo; per-sample allocation not given. Vaccine and placebo recipients were sampled on day 63 after the first injection. Specimen: peripheral blood, collected in a trial of Ad26.COV2.S vaccine versus placebo. The rearrangement uses TRBV12-3 or TRBV12-4 and TRBJ1-6, with D possibly TRBD1 on 6 matching bases. The receptor comes from a person aged 18-60 years who received the Ad26.COV2.S COVID-19 vaccine or a placebo. The CDR3 loop is CASSSSGDEALHF. CDR3 bases: TGTGCCAGCAGTTCATCAGGGGATGAGGCCCTCCACTTT.